Following are 20 T cell receptor beta chains from one sample sequenced in a study of cytomegalovirus exposure and HLA in healthy donors. The PCR contained 60 Vbeta and 13 Jbeta primers. Some clones are missing from TCRdb's copy, which holds only in-frame ones; the method was immunoSEQ multiplex PCR. Here the sample spans approximately 83,000 clones, 65% to 85% being singletons. Sample: PBMCs. These receptor sequences come from a man aged 18-30 years in good health and CMV-seronegative.

J is TRBJ2-1 and V is TRBV11-2, with 10 bases aligning to TRBD2. V dropped 5 bases and J dropped 2; count of bases not matched to a gene: 6. The CDR3 totals 16 residues. CDR1 and CDR2 (germline): SGHAT, FQNNGV. The CDR3 reads CASSPASGGAYNEQFF. In DNA, the CDR3 is TGTGCCAGCAGCCCTGCTAGCGGGGGCGCCTACAATGAGCAGTTCTTC.

The genes are TRBV6-1 and TRBJ1-4; 9 bases match TRBD1. Germline V CDR1 and CDR2: MNHNS, SASEGT. The CDR3 sequence is 14 residues long. Losses at the gene ends were 7 bases for V and 8 bases for J; bases not matched to a gene: 8. The DNA of the CDR3 is TGTGCCAGCACCAAGACAGGGGGAGACGAAAAACTGTTTTTT. It translates to CASTKTGGDEKLFF.

V and J are TRBV5-1 and TRBJ2-2, with a tentative D call TRBD2 (5 bases). From germline, CDR1 is SGHRS and CDR2 YFSETQ. The V gene lost 0 bases and the J gene lost 6 bases, with 12 bases spanning the gap. The length of the CDR3 is 15 residues. Written as DNA, the CDR3 is TGCGCCAGCAGCTTGGACGCTAGCTCCCCCGGGGAGCTGTTTTTT. This codes for CASSLDASSPGELFF.

This sequence joins TRBV6-6 and TRBJ1-1; 7 nucleotides agree with TRBD1. From germline, CDR1 is MNHNY and CDR2 SVGAGI (reference sequence). The CDR3 runs to 13 residues. The junction had 7 bases not matched to a gene; V was cut back by 2 bases and J by 10 bases. The DNA of the CDR3 is TGTGCCAGCAGTTACGGGCAGGGGGAACGAGCTTTCTTT. As protein: CASSYGQGERAFF.

The CDR3 is CATFPRTGGYTEAFF. The CDR3 DNA reads TGTGCCACCTTTCCTCGAACAGGGGGGTACACTGAAGCTTTCTTT. The chain uses TRBV6-1 and TRBJ1-1; 8 nucleotides agree with TRBD1. The CDR3 is 15 amino acids. The germline V gene has CDR1 MNHNS and CDR2 SASEGT. Trimming cost V 10 bases and J 3 bases; bases outside gene matches: 13.

The rearrangement uses TRBV6-5 and TRBJ1-4, with TRBD1 matching over 8 bases. CDR3 length: 14 residues. In germline, CDR1 is MNHEY, CDR2 SVGAGI. The junction had 8 bases not matched to a gene; V was cut back by 7 bases and J by 7 bases. CDR3 loop: CASIGRGPIEKLFF. CDR3 DNA: TGTGCCAGCATCGGCAGGGGGCCAATTGAAAAACTGTTTTTT.

CDR3 DNA sequence: TGTGCCAGCAGTGGACAGGGCACATCCCATGCGGACACCATATATTTT. Translated, it gives CASSGQGTSHADTIYF. The chain employs TRBV2 and TRBJ1-3, with 7 positions matching TRBD1. CDR1 SNHLY and CDR2 FYNNEI come from the germline V gene. The CDR3 is 16 residues long. With V trimmed by 4 bases and J by 8 bases, 14 bases remained unmatched.

V usage is TRBV30 and J usage is TRBJ1-5; the D gene is possibly TRBD1 (5 bases). There are 14 residues in the CDR3. Deletions cut 5 bases from V and 7 bases from J, with 18 bases between. Germline values: CDR1 GTSNPN, CDR2 SVGIG (reference sequence). CDR3 protein: CAWSAGPDGQPQHF. In DNA form, the CDR3 reads TGTGCCTGGTCGGCGGGACCAGACGGGCAGCCCCAGCATTTT. The whole variable domain, remainder taken from reference TRBV30 and TRBJ1-5, is SQTIHQWPATLVQPVGSPLSLECTVEGTSNPNLYWYRQAAGRGLQLLFYSVGIGQISSEVPQNLSASRPQDRQFILSSKKLLLSDSGFYLCAWSAGPDGQPQHFGDGTRLSIL.

The CDR3 DNA is TGTGCCAGCAGCGTTTCTAGCGGTACAGATACGCAGTATTTT. It translates to CASSVSSGTDTQYF. The rearrangement links TRBV9 to TRBJ2-3; TRBD2 matches 7 bases. The germline gives CDR1 SGDLS, CDR2 YYNGEE. This CDR3 has 14 amino acids. The ends lost 2 bases at V and 3 bases at J; junction bases unmatched: 3.

In its sample, this clone was seen once. The gene calls are TRBV10-3 and TRBJ1-2; D remains ambiguous. Per the germline V gene, CDR1 is ENHRY and CDR2 is SYGVKD. CDR3 length: 14 residues. V lost 2 bases and J lost 0, with 7 bases in between. Here the CDR3 reads CAISETGTNYGYTF. The DNA of the CDR3 is TGTGCCATCAGTGAGACCGGGACTAACTATGGCTACACCTTC.

For the CDR3, the DNA is TGTGCCAGCAGTTACCCGGGGGGGGCCGAAGAGACCCAGTACTTC. Protein product: CASSYPGGAEETQYF. V and J are TRBV6-6 and TRBJ2-5, with 8 bases that match TRBD2. The trim removed 2 bases at V and 3 bases at J, leaving 5 bases unmatched. The CDR3 consists of 15 residues. The germline gives CDR1 MNHNY, CDR2 SVGAGI (reference sequence).

This clone has a single count. Other nucleotide sequences from this sample produce the same CDR3. This chain connects TRBV4-2 to TRBJ2-3, with 8 bases that match TRBD2. Germline V lookup: CDR1 LGHNA, CDR2 YNFKEQ. V shed 2 bases and J 6 bases; nucleotides not matched to a gene: 13. The CDR3 is made up of 17 amino acids. In DNA, the CDR3 is TGTGCCAGCAGCCAATACACCTTAGCGGGACCGGCGGATACGCAGTATTTT. Residues: CASSQYTLAGPADTQYF.

The genes are TRBV25-1 and TRBJ2-1; 12 positions match TRBD2. There are 16 residues in the CDR3. V was clipped by 4 bases and J by 5 bases; unmatched bases: 6. Germline V lookup: CDR1 MGHDK, CDR2 SYGVNS. DNA for the CDR3: TGTGCCAGCAGTGCCACCCTAGCGGGGGGGCACAATGAGCAGTTCTTC. Translated: CASSATLAGGHNEQFF.

The CDR3, as DNA: TGTGCCAGCAGCTTGGGACCCGGGACAGGGAATCAGCCCCAGCATTTT. Residues: CASSLGPGTGNQPQHF. V is TRBV13 and J is TRBJ1-5, with 9 bases that match TRBD1. Per the germline V gene, CDR1 is PRHDT and CDR2 is FYEKMQ (reference sequence). V was clipped by 3 bases and J by 4 bases; unmatched bases: 7. This CDR3 has 16 amino acids.

The chain combines TRBV7-2 with TRBJ1-2; 7 positions match TRBD1. The ends lost 5 bases at V and 5 bases at J; junction bases unmatched: 5. This CDR3 region has 13 residues. The germline gives CDR1 SGHTA, CDR2 FQGNSA. The CDR3 nucleotides are TGTGCCAGCAGCATCGGACAGGAGTATGGCTACACCTTC. Translation gives CASSIGQEYGYTF.

The chain joins TRBV7-3 to TRBJ2-2, with a possible D match to TRBD1 (5 bases). V shed 4 bases and J shed 0 bases, with 15 bases lying between them. This CDR3 has 17 amino acids. CDR1 is SGHTA, CDR2 FQGTGA, per germline. The CDR3: CASSSLRATSNTGELFF. The CDR3 nucleotides are TGTGCCAGCAGCTCCCTCAGGGCCACTTCGAACACCGGGGAGCTGTTTTTT.

The chain carries TRBV25-1 and TRBJ1-2; TRBD1 is a possible D gene (6 bases). The CDR3 sequence is 15 residues long. Germline V gene lookup returns CDR1 MGHDK and CDR2 SYGVNS. V shed 4 bases and J shed 3 bases, with 15 bases lying between them. CDR3 DNA: TGTGCCAGCAGTGGATCTTGGGGGCGCGACTATGGCTACACCTTC. Its translation is CASSGSWGRDYGYTF.

The V call is TRBV6-1, the J call TRBJ2-1; no reliable D call. From germline, CDR1 is MNHNS and CDR2 SASEGT. This CDR3 contains 14 residues. The germline V and J ends were trimmed by 6 bases and 7 bases, with 16 bases remaining between them. CDR3 in amino acids: CASSSGSLGNEQFF. DNA of the CDR3: TGTGCCAGCAGCTCCGGGTCTCTTGGGAATGAGCAGTTCTTC.

The V call is TRBV10-3, the J call TRBJ1-5; TRBD1 aligns across 9 bases. CDR1 and CDR2 from the germline V gene are ENHRY and SYGVKD. This CDR3 region has 16 residues. Trimming at V came to 8 bases and at J to 3 bases, leaving 11 bases not matched to a gene. The CDR3 coding sequence is TGTGCCATCGGCGACAGGGGGGGGTCTCCCAATCAGCCCCAGCATTTT. Protein product: CAIGDRGGSPNQPQHF.

The chain has TRBV7-3 and TRBJ2-3; TRBD2 aligns across 7 bases. This CDR3 contains 17 residues. V dropped 5 bases and J dropped 0; count of bases not matched to a gene: 11. Per germline, CDR1 SGHTA and CDR2 FQGTGA. CDR3 loop: CASSHPPGGGSTDTQYF. The CDR3 DNA reads TGTGCCAGCAGCCACCCTCCTGGGGGGGGGAGCACAGATACGCAGTATTTT.